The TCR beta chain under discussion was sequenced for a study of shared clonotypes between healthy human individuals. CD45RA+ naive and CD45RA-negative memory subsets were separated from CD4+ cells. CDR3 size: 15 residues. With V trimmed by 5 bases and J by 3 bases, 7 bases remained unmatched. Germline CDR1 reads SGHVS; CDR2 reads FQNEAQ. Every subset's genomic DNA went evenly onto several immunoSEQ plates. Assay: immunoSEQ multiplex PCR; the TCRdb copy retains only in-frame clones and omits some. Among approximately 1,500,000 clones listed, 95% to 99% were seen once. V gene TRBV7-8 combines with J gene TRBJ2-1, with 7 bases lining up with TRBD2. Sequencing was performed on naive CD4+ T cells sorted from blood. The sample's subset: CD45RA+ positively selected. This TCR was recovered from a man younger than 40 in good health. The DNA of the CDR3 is TGTGCCAGCAGCACGACTAGCAGATACTACAATGAGCAGTTCTTC. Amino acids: CASSTTSRYYNEQFF.